This T cell receptor beta chain was sequenced for a study of blood T cell repertoires in COVID-19. About the research overall: The study drew acute and convalescent COVID-19 samples from the United States, Italy and Spain.

Original processing notes: Cell counts per sample came from amplifying reference gene primers. Only in-frame clones appear in the TCRdb table, and some are missing; sequencing was by immunoSEQ multiplex PCR. D and trimming were read from the DNA, whereas the V and J calls and clone size are those reported in that table. The sample includes fewer than 250,000 clones, 83% of them seen just once. Germline V lookup: CDR1 MNHNY, CDR2 SVGAGI (reference sequence). The V gene lost 4 bases and the J gene lost 4 bases, with 14 bases spanning the gap. The CDR3 is made up of 14 amino acids. Sequenced: peripheral blood. This clonotype was sampled from a human donor in a cohort sampled during active COVID-19. The chain joins TRBV6-6 to TRBJ2-7; possible D gene TRBD1, 6 bases. CDR3 sequence: CASSLGQGQYEQYF. The CDR3 DNA reads TGTGCCAGCAGTTTAGGGCAGGGGCAGTACGAGCAGTACTTC.